Presented here are 23 T cell receptor beta chains from one specimen sequenced in a study of T cell responses to AZD1222 COVID-19 vaccine. The protocol was immunoSEQ multiplex PCR, while the TCRdb copy is restricted to in-frame clones and leaves out a portion. The data contain approximately 89,000 clones, around nine tenths of them singletons. Sample: peripheral blood, taken on day 0 of AZD1222 vaccination. Every receptor here comes from an adult in good health.

The chain recombines TRBV3-1 (or the pseudogene TRBV3-2) with TRBJ2-1, with 12 bases aligning to TRBD2. The germline gives CDR1 LGHDT, CDR2 YNNKEL (reference sequence). V shed 6 bases, J shed 3 bases, and the junction held 6 bases outside the gene matches. The CDR3 contains 16 residues. CDR3 bases: TGTGCCAGCAGTCGAAGGACTAGCGGGGTCTACAATGAGCAGTTCTTC. This codes for CASSRRTSGVYNEQFF.

The chain is built from TRBV7-3 and TRBJ2-5, with D perhaps assigned TRBD1 or TRBD2 (6 bases each). Germline V CDR1 and CDR2: SGHTA, FQGTGA. V was pared by 4 bases and J by 5 bases, with 11 bases between. CDR3 length: 13 amino acids. CDR3 in amino acids: CASSSSGAETQYF. In DNA form, the CDR3 reads TGTGCCAGCAGCTCCTCGGGGGCGGAGACCCAGTACTTC.

This chain connects TRBV4-2 to TRBJ1-5; the D is unclear. The V and J ends lost 0 bases and 0 bases respectively, with 6 bases between them. The CDR3 runs to 15 residues. Germline assignment: CDR1 LGHNA and CDR2 YNFKEQ. CDR3 region: CASSQDGNSNQPQHF. The CDR3 DNA reads TGTGCCAGCAGCCAAGACGGGAATAGCAATCAGCCCCAGCATTTT.

The CDR3 DNA reads TGTGCCAGCAGTTACGAGTCTAATAGGGCTGAAGCTTTCTTT. Residues: CASSYESNRAEAFF. The chain recombines TRBV6-5 with TRBJ1-1; D gene unclear. Germline-derived CDR1 and CDR2 are MNHEY and SVGAGI. The CDR3 contains 14 residues. V lost 2 bases to trimming and J lost 6 bases, with 13 bases between them.

The gene calls are TRBV28 and TRBJ2-2; 7 bases align to TRBD2. V shed 7 bases, J shed 5 bases, and the junction held 13 bases outside the gene matches. Per germline, CDR1 MDHEN and CDR2 SYDVKM. The CDR3 is 16 amino acids. The CDR3 DNA follows: TGTGCCAGCATACGCTCGGGGCTAGCGGATACCGGGGAGCTGTTTTTT. Its translation is CASIRSGLADTGELFF.

CDR3 DNA: TGTGCCAGTAGTATAGGGTGGGGACAGGGAATAGATACGCAGTATTTT. It yields the protein CASSIGWGQGIDTQYF. The rearrangement joins TRBV19 to TRBJ2-3; the match to TRBD1 covers 9 bases. The CDR3 length is 16 residues. CDR1 is LNHDA, CDR2 SQIVND, per germline (reference sequence). The V segment lost 1 base and the J segment 5 bases; nucleotides outside the gene matches: 7.

The chain uses TRBV4-3 and TRBJ2-2, with 11 bases that match TRBD2. The germline gives CDR1 LGHNA, CDR2 YSLEER. Germline trimming cut 3 bases from V and 1 base from J; bases unmatched to any gene: 4. CDR3 length equals 17 residues. The CDR3 protein is CASSHELAGGNTGELFF. The CDR3 DNA reads TGCGCCAGCAGCCACGAGCTAGCGGGGGGGAACACCGGGGAGCTGTTTTTT.

The V call is TRBV7-9, the J call TRBJ2-1; D is perhaps TRBD1 (5 bases). In germline, CDR1 is SEHNR, CDR2 FQNEAQ (reference sequence). With 5 bases removed from V and 5 bases from J, the gap between germline ends came to 16 bases. This CDR3 spans 15 amino acids. CDR3 amino acids: CASSPGWEGNNEQFF. DNA for the CDR3: TGTGCCAGCAGCCCAGGGTGGGAAGGTAACAATGAGCAGTTCTTC.

The gene calls are TRBV21-1 and TRBJ2-2; the D call of TRBD1 is as the table states it, not checked on the DNA. TRBV21-1 is labeled a pseudogene. The CDR3 has 15 residues. In DNA form, the CDR3 reads TGTGCCAGCAGCAACGGACACCCAAGTGGCGGGGAGCTGTTTTTT. This codes for CASSNGHPSGGELFF.

This chain joins TRBV5-1 and TRBJ1-1, with D perhaps TRBD1 (6 bases). V was pared by 0 bases and J by 6 bases, with 15 bases between. The length of the CDR3 is 15 residues. Germline CDR1 reads SGHRS; CDR2 reads YFSETQ. CDR3 region: CASSLGDTGSPEAFF. The CDR3 coding sequence is TGCGCCAGCAGCTTGGGGGACACCGGGAGTCCTGAAGCTTTCTTT.

The genes are TRBV28 and TRBJ1-5; tentative D call: TRBD1 (5 bases). With 1 base removed from V and 2 bases from J, the gap between germline ends came to 12 bases. CDR1 MDHEN and CDR2 SYDVKM come from the germline V gene. This CDR3 is 16 amino acids long. The CDR3 loop reads CASSLSRGLGNQPQHF. As DNA, the CDR3 is TGTGCCAGCAGTTTATCTCGGGGGTTGGGCAATCAGCCCCAGCATTTT.

In regard to this clone: The junction departs from germline at one end; a sequencing error may be responsible. This chain links TRBV7-7 with TRBJ2-1; D assignment may be TRBD1 or TRBD2 (6 bases each). The CDR3 loop spans 13 amino acids. CDR1 SSHAT and CDR2 FNYEAQ come from the germline V gene (reference sequence). The CDR3 nucleotides read TGTGCTAGCAGCTTAGGAGGGGGAAAGGAGCAGTTCTTC. Protein product: CASSLGGGKEQFF.

The V call is TRBV18, the J call TRBJ1-3; possible D gene TRBD1, 6 bases. Trimming removed 4 bases from V and 0 bases from J, with 13 bases in between. Germline lookup yields CDR1 KGHSH and CDR2 LQKENI. The CDR3 runs 16 residues. The CDR3 region is CASSQRTETSGNTIYF. In DNA, the CDR3 is TGTGCCAGCTCACAGCGGACAGAAACCTCTGGAAACACCATATATTTT.

This clone was recorded once. The rearrangement joins TRBV5-4 to TRBJ1-6, with 8 bases aligning to TRBD1. The CDR3 extends over 14 amino acids. Germline values: CDR1 SGHNT, CDR2 YYREEE (reference sequence). With V trimmed by 2 bases and J by 9 bases, 4 bases remained unmatched. The CDR3 sequence: CASSLQGDGSPLHF. As DNA, the CDR3 is TGTGCCAGCAGCTTACAGGGGGATGGTTCACCCCTCCACTTT. Full variable domain (remainder filled in from reference TRBV5-4 and TRBJ1-6): ETGVTQSPTHLIKTRGQQVTLRCSSQSGHNTVSWYQQALGQGPQFIFQYYREEENGRGNFPPRFSGLQFPNYSSELNVNALELDDSALYLCASSLQGDGSPLHFGNGTRLTVT.

The CDR3 DNA reads as TGTGCCACGGCCCTGAGGGATTTCACAGATACGCAGTATTTT. It codes for CATALRDFTDTQYF. This sequence joins TRBV10-3 and TRBJ2-3; D perhaps matches TRBD2 (5 bases). The CDR3 loop spans 14 amino acids. Trimming removed 10 bases at V and 2 bases at J, with 16 bases between. Germline V gene sequence: CDR1 ENHRY, CDR2 SYGVKD.

This chain uses TRBV19 with TRBJ2-3, with 9 bases lining up with TRBD2. Losses at the gene ends were 4 bases for V and 5 bases for J; bases not matched to a gene: 4. Germline CDR1 reads LNHDA; CDR2 reads SQIVND (reference sequence). The CDR3 is 14 residues long. CDR3 bases: TGTGCCAGTAGTAGTCCAGCGGGGGGAGATACGCAGTATTTT. The encoded protein is CASSSPAGGDTQYF. Variable domain in full (rest from reference TRBV19 and TRBJ2-3): DGGITQSPKYLFRKEGQNVTLSCEQNLNHDAMYWYRQDPGQGLRLIYYSQIVNDFQKGDIAEGYSVSREKKESFPLTVTSAQKNPTAFYLCASSSPAGGDTQYFGPGTRLTVL.

The rearrangement joins TRBV28 to TRBJ2-2; possibly TRBD2 for D (6 bases). This CDR3 region has 15 residues. Germline V gene sequence: CDR1 MDHEN, CDR2 SYDVKM. The V and J ends lost 6 bases and 4 bases respectively, with 15 bases between them. The CDR3 sequence: CASSPTGDPTGELFF. The CDR3 DNA reads as TGTGCCAGCAGCCCTACGGGGGACCCCACCGGGGAGCTGTTTTTT.

The chain couples TRBV5-1 to TRBJ1-6; D unresolved. Trimming stripped 0 bases from V and 10 bases from J, with 8 bases between. The CDR3 spans 13 residues. In germline, CDR1 is SGHRS, CDR2 YFSETQ. The DNA for the CDR3 is TGCGCCAGCAGCTTGGGTGGGGAGTCACCCCTCCACTTT. Its protein is CASSLGGESPLHF.

DNA for the CDR3: TGTGCCAGCAGCCCTTGGGGGGGGACAGGGTCGAGTGTAGGCACTGAAGCTTTCTTT. Its protein is CASSPWGGTGSSVGTEAFF. V gene TRBV11-3 combines with J gene TRBJ1-1; 9 nucleotides match TRBD1. V was clipped by 5 bases and J by 4 bases; unmatched bases: 20. CDR1 SGHNT and CDR2 YENEEA come from the germline V gene. CDR3 length equals 19 residues. Full variable domain (outside the CDR3, taken from reference TRBV11-3 and TRBJ1-1): EAGVVQSPRYKIIEKKQPVAFWCNPISGHNTLYWYLQNLGQGPELLIRYENEEAVDDSQLPKDRFSAERLKGVDSTLKIQPAELGDSAVYLCASSPWGGTGSSVGTEAFFGQGTRLTVV.

The V gene is TRBV11-3, the J gene TRBJ2-2; 8 nucleotides match TRBD1. V was clipped by 4 bases and J by 3 bases; unmatched bases: 7. The germline V gene encodes CDR1 SGHNT and CDR2 YENEEA. The length of the CDR3 is 16 residues. CDR3: CASSSWTGSDTGELFF. DNA for the CDR3: TGTGCCAGCAGCTCATGGACAGGGTCCGACACCGGGGAGCTGTTTTTT.

The CDR3: CASSEYVAGDYEQYF. CDR3 bases: TGCGCCAGCAGTGAATACGTTGCTGGGGACTACGAGCAGTACTTC. The rearrangement joins TRBV10-1 to TRBJ2-7; D remains ambiguous. Germline CDR1 and CDR2: WNHNN and SYGVQD (reference sequence). The V gene lost 3 bases and the J gene lost 3 bases, with 15 bases spanning the gap. The CDR3 consists of 15 residues.

This clone was observed a single time. This chain connects TRBV6-2 or TRBV6-3 to TRBJ1-6; D possibly corresponds to TRBD1 (5 bases). Germline CDR1 is MNHEY and CDR2 is SVGEGT. V was clipped by 5 bases and J by 9 bases, with 14 bases between them. This CDR3 is 14 amino acids long. CDR3 loop: CASSPAGPSSPLHF. Here the CDR3 DNA reads TGTGCCAGCAGTCCCGCGGGACCCTCTTCACCCCTCCACTTT.

This clone occurred a few times. V is TRBV5-6 and J is TRBJ1-6; D is ambiguous. Germline CDR1 is SGHDT and CDR2 is YYEEEE. The CDR3 has 14 amino acids. Trimming stripped 7 bases from V and 2 bases from J, with 10 bases between. The CDR3 DNA follows: TGTGCCAGCCGGATAGCCGCCTATAATTCACCCCTCCACTTT. Its protein is CASRIAAYNSPLHF.